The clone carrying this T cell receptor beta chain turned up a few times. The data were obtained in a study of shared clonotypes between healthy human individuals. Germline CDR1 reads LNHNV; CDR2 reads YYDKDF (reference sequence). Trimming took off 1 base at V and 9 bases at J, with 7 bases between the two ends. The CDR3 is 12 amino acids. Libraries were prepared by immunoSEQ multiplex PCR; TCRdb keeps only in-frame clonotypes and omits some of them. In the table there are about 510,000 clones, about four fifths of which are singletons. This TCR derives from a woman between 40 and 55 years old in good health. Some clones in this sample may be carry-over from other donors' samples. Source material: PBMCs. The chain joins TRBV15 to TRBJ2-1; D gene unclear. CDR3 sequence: CATSRGNFEQFF. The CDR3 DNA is TGTGCCACCAGCAGAGGAAACTTTGAGCAGTTCTTC.